This TCR beta chain came from a study of T cells in Graves' hyperthyroidism and ophthalmopathy. Study conclusions and caveats: From stable hyperthyroidism, ophthalmopathy was set apart by a 13 V-J model. The model foresaw ophthalmopathy a median 6.5 months prior to onset. Clonotypes that were expanded in thyroid above 0.001 mostly appeared in blood too.

The investigators amplified TCR beta CDR3 regions from RNA transcripts. When the TCR CDR3 underwent first-round RT-PCR, the HTBI primer set was used. Using its own MiXCR run on the multiplex PCR reads, TCRdb lists one record per CDR3 protein. Of about 660,000 distinct CDR3 sequences listed, less than 45% were seen once; the top ten hold roughly 6.5%. Germline lookup yields CDR1 SQVTM and CDR2 ANQGSEA. With V trimmed by 7 bases and J by 3 bases, 6 bases remained unmatched. The CDR3 covers 13 residues. The sample holds many counts of this clonotype. Antigen specificity is unknown. The sequenced sample was peripheral blood or thyroid tissue (not recorded which). This TCR derives from an adult man with Graves' disease, either hyperthyroidism or ophthalmopathy (not recorded which). The chain couples TRBV29-1 to TRBJ1-3; 7 positions agree with TRBD1. The CDR3, as DNA: TGCAGCGCAACAGGGGAAAATGGAAACACCATATATTTT. Its translation is CSATGENGNTIYF.